This T cell receptor (beta chain) was sequenced in a study of early T cells in non-severe SARS-CoV-2 infection. Each CDR3 protein gets one entry after TCRdb re-called the 5' RACE reads with MiXCR. The repertoire consists of over 30,000 distinct CDR3 sequences, with around 6% occurring once and the leading ten covering around 7%. This CDR3 comprises 13 residues. Per germline, CDR1 GTSNPN and CDR2 SVGIG (reference sequence). Trimming left V 0 bases short and J 3 bases short, with 8 bases between. The V call is TRBV30, the J call TRBJ1-1; D gene uncertain. Sample: whole blood. This clonotype was sampled from an adult who was a healthcare worker with PCR-confirmed SARS-CoV-2 infection or an uninfected control (not recorded which). Here the CDR3 reads CAWSVGEDTEAFF. CDR3 in DNA: TGTGCCTGGAGTGTCGGGGAGGACACTGAAGCTTTCTTT. Drawing the rest from reference TRBV30 and TRBJ1-1, the complete variable domain is SQTIHQWPATLVQPVGSPLSLECTVEGTSNPNLYWYRQAAGRGLQLLFYSVGIGQISSEVPQNLSASRPQDRQFILSSKKLLLSDSGFYLCAWSVGEDTEAFFGQGTRLTVV.